What follows are 21 T cell receptor beta chains derived from one specimen sequenced in a study of cytomegalovirus exposure and HLA in healthy donors. Assay: immunoSEQ multiplex PCR; the TCRdb copy retains only in-frame clones and omits some. The sample comprises 200,000 to 250,000 clones, roughly 83% of which are singletons, and over 11% rests with the top ten. The sample was PBMCs. Every receptor here comes from a woman in her twenties or thirties in good health and CMV-seropositive.

The rearrangement links TRBV5-1 to TRBJ1-2, with TRBD1 matching over 10 bases. Germline V gives CDR1 SGHRS, CDR2 YFSETQ. Trimming took 5 bases from V and 2 from J; bases not matched to a gene: 6. The CDR3 contains 15 residues. Written as DNA, the CDR3 is TGCGCCAGCAGGGGACCGGGACAGGGGAACTATGGCTACACCTTC. Translation: CASRGPGQGNYGYTF.

The chain combines TRBV2 with TRBJ1-1; 7 positions match TRBD1. The germline CDR1 and CDR2 sequences are SNHLY and FYNNEI. V trimming: 5 bases; J trimming: 0 bases; junction bases outside the gene matches: 6. The CDR3 is 15 amino acids. The CDR3 reads CASSPDRRMNTEAFF. The CDR3 region has the DNA TGTGCCAGCAGTCCGGACAGGCGGATGAACACTGAAGCTTTCTTT.

The V call is TRBV10-3, the J call TRBJ2-3; 10 bases agree with TRBD2. The CDR3 totals 19 residues. Trimming removed 2 bases from V and 1 base from J; junction bases left unmatched: 12. The germline V gene encodes CDR1 ENHRY and CDR2 SYGVKD. The CDR3, as DNA: TGTGCCATCAGTGAGGGGAGGCTAGCGGGAGCCGGGGGCACAGATACGCAGTATTTT. Translation: CAISEGRLAGAGGTDTQYF.

This chain links TRBV13 with TRBJ2-7; D is undetermined. V shed 0 bases and J shed 6 bases, with 3 bases lying between them. CDR3 length: 11 amino acids. Germline lookup yields CDR1 PRHDT and CDR2 FYEKMQ (reference sequence). The CDR3 region is CASSLGREQYF. CDR3 nucleotide sequence: TGTGCCAGCAGCTTAGGTCGCGAGCAGTACTTC.

The genes are TRBV9 and TRBJ2-1; D possibly corresponds to TRBD2 (7 bases). In germline, CDR1 is SGDLS, CDR2 YYNGEE. This CDR3 is built from 16 residues. V lost 2 bases and J 6 bases, leaving 18 bases between the germline ends. The CDR3 DNA reads as TGTGCCAGCAGCGTCTTGCGGGAGCGAGGGGGCAATGAGCAGTTCTTC. The encoded protein is CASSVLRERGGNEQFF.

This clone was seen a few times. The rearrangement joins TRBV6-5 to TRBJ2-7, with 11 nucleotides matching TRBD1. CDR1 MNHEY and CDR2 SVGAGI come from the germline V gene. The CDR3 sequence is 14 residues long. Trimming removed 5 bases from V and 6 bases from J; junction bases left unmatched: 6. The CDR3 DNA reads TGTGCCAGCAGTCAGGACAGGGGGCCCGTCGAGCAGTACTTC. This encodes CASSQDRGPVEQYF.

In its sample, this clone was seen many times. This rearrangement joins TRBV29-1 to TRBJ1-5; 12 positions agree with TRBD1. There are 15 residues in the CDR3. After removal of 0 bases from V and 6 bases from J, the junction contained 3 bases not matched to a gene. The germline V gene has CDR1 SQVTM and CDR2 ANQGSEA. The CDR3 region is CSVEEGTGGSQPQHF. As DNA, the CDR3 is TGCAGCGTTGAAGAGGGGACAGGGGGCTCTCAGCCCCAGCATTTT. Combining the CDR3 with reference TRBV29-1 and TRBJ1-5 gives the whole variable domain SAVISQKPSRDICQRGTSLTIQCQVDSQVTMMFWYRQQPGQSLTLIATANQGSEATYESGFVIDKFPISRPNLTFSTLTVSNMSPEDSSIYLCSVEEGTGGSQPQHFGDGTRLSIL.

The rearrangement uses TRBV7-8 and TRBJ2-7; D is undetermined. CDR3 length: 11 amino acids. CDR1 is SGHVS and CDR2 is FQNEAQ in the germline V gene. The V gene lost 4 bases and the J gene lost 7 bases, with 8 bases spanning the gap. This CDR3 reads CASSSPGEQYF. Here the CDR3 DNA reads TGTGCCAGCAGCTCCCCCGGGGAGCAGTACTTC.

The rearrangement links TRBV5-1 to TRBJ2-3; 9 bases map to TRBD2. The germline V gene has CDR1 SGHRS and CDR2 YFSETQ. V gave up 0 bases and J gave up 5 bases; unmatched junction bases: 7. This CDR3 spans 16 amino acids. This chain's CDR3 is CASSLGASGTGDTQYF. For the CDR3, the DNA is TGCGCCAGCAGCTTGGGGGCTAGCGGGACGGGAGATACGCAGTATTTT.

V and J are TRBV14 and TRBJ2-5, with TRBD1 as a possible D gene (6 bases). This CDR3 has 13 residues. Germline V gives CDR1 SGHDN, CDR2 FVKESK. The V end was cut by 6 bases, the J end by 13 bases, with 21 bases between. CDR3 DNA sequence: TGTGCCAGCAGTCGATCACGGACAGCCGGTCTGTACTTC. Its translation is CASSRSRTAGLYF.

The genes are TRBV15 and TRBJ1-1; 7 bases line up with TRBD1. CDR3 length: 14 residues. Germline CDR1 reads LNHNV; CDR2 reads YYDKDF (reference sequence). V was pared by 5 bases and J by 0 bases, with 3 bases of the junction left unmatched. CDR3 in DNA: TGTGCCACCAGCCCCAGGGGGATGAACACTGAAGCTTTCTTT. Amino acid sequence: CATSPRGMNTEAFF.

V is TRBV6-5 and J is TRBJ2-7; D gene ambiguous. V was trimmed by 4 bases and J by 4 bases, leaving 8 bases between them. The CDR3 length is 12 residues. The germline V gene encodes CDR1 MNHEY and CDR2 SVGAGI. CDR3 in amino acids: CASSSAWYEQYF. DNA of the CDR3: TGTGCCAGCAGTTCCGCTTGGTACGAGCAGTACTTC.

The chain is built from TRBV6-5 and TRBJ1-2; D is unresolved. Germline V gene data show CDR1 as MNHEY and CDR2 as SVGAGI. The ends were cut back, 4 bases at V and 3 bases at J, with 15 bases in the middle. This CDR3 contains 15 residues. The CDR3 reads CASSSVHSLYYGYTF. The DNA of the CDR3 is TGTGCCAGCAGTTCCGTACATAGCCTCTACTATGGCTACACCTTC.

CDR3 DNA sequence: TGTGCCTGGAGTGTTGGGGGTGGGTGGTATGGCTACACCTTC. Translation: CAWSVGGGWYGYTF. The genes are TRBV30 and TRBJ1-2, with D possibly TRBD1 on 5 matching bases. Germline V gene data show CDR1 as GTSNPN and CDR2 as SVGIG (reference sequence). The V gene lost 0 bases and the J gene lost 5 bases, with 13 bases spanning the gap. The length of the CDR3 is 14 residues.

This chain joins TRBV28 and TRBJ1-1, with D unclear. Germline CDR1 reads MDHEN; CDR2 reads SYDVKM. This CDR3 is built from 13 residues. V gave up 7 bases and J gave up 5 bases, with 14 bases separating them. Written as DNA, the CDR3 is TGTGCCAGCAAATACAGCCCGGGGACTGAAGCTTTCTTT. Its translation: CASKYSPGTEAFF.

The chain couples TRBV6-5 to TRBJ1-1; D is ambiguous. Germline lookup yields CDR1 MNHEY and CDR2 SVGAGI. The length of the CDR3 is 11 residues. The V end lost 10 bases, the J end lost 1 base, and 7 bases lay between the germline ends. The CDR3 DNA is TGTGCCACCACAAGGAACACTGAAGCTTTCTTT. The encoded protein is CATTRNTEAFF.

The J gene is TRBJ2-5, the V gene TRBV23-1; D tentatively reads TRBD1 or TRBD2 (6 bases each). TRBV23-1 carries the ORF label, with uncertain function. Trimming shortened V by 3 bases and J by 2 bases, and 13 bases separated the two germline ends. The CDR3 has 15 residues. CDR3 protein: CASSHPEGGQETQYF. In DNA form, the CDR3 reads TGCGCCAGCAGTCACCCCGAGGGGGGACAAGAGACCCAGTACTTC.

This clone was counted a few times. The chain couples TRBV7-9 to TRBJ2-2, with D hard to call. Germline V gene data show CDR1 as SEHNR and CDR2 as FQNEAQ (reference sequence). The length of the CDR3 is 16 residues. Trimming stripped 10 bases from V and 0 bases from J, with 18 bases between. The CDR3 DNA is TGTGCCACCCGGGCAGTTCTGACCCCGAACACCGGGGAGCTGTTTTTT. Its translation: CATRAVLTPNTGELFF.

There are a few counts of this clone. The chain has TRBV7-9 and TRBJ1-1; 8 nucleotides agree with TRBD1. The CDR3 contains 14 residues. V was clipped by 5 bases and J by 4 bases; unmatched bases: 6. The germline CDR1 and CDR2 sequences are SEHNR and FQNEAQ (reference sequence). The CDR3 sequence: CASSPDRERTEAFF. CDR3 sequence (DNA): TGTGCCAGCAGCCCGGACAGGGAGCGCACTGAAGCTTTCTTT. The full variable domain, rest sourced from reference TRBV7-9 and TRBJ1-1, is DTGVSQNPRHKITKRGQNVTFRCDPISEHNRLYWYRQTLGQGPEFLTYFQNEAQLEKSRLLSDRFSAERPKGSFSTLEIQRTEQGDSAMYLCASSPDRERTEAFFGQGTRLTVV.

This chain links TRBV6-5 with TRBJ1-1; D unclear. The CDR3 runs to 13 residues. The V end lost 4 bases, the J end lost 1 base, and 7 bases lay between the germline ends. Germline CDR1 MNHEY, CDR2 SVGAGI. The CDR3 is CASSSLGNTEAFF. DNA of the CDR3: TGTGCCAGCAGTTCCTTAGGGAACACTGAAGCTTTCTTT.

This chain connects TRBV28 to TRBJ2-3; D may be TRBD1 (6 bases). Trimming shortened V by 6 bases and J by 0 bases, and 10 bases separated the two germline ends. The germline gives CDR1 MDHEN, CDR2 SYDVKM. This CDR3 contains 14 residues. The DNA for the CDR3 is TGTGCCAGCAGCTGGGACACTAGCACAGATACGCAGTATTTT. The encoded protein is CASSWDTSTDTQYF.